This T cell receptor (beta chain) was observed in a study of CD8 T cells in Susac syndrome. CDR3 length: 14 residues. Trimming took 6 bases from V and 4 from J, leaving 15 bases between them. With random hexamers, 0.5 to 1 ug RNA was reverse transcribed. Multiplex immunoSEQ PCR targeted 54 Vbeta and 13 Jbeta TCR beta segments. TCRdb fed the immunoSEQ multiplex PCR reads into MiXCR, producing one record per CDR3 protein. The sample carries a few hundred thousand distinct CDR3 sequences, 85% recorded once. Overall study results and limits: It was acknowledged in the study that the number of individuals who were included in its TCR sequencing and HLA analysis was relatively small.

Regarding this clonotype: Its specificity is not known.

CD8+ and CD4+ T cells taken from blood had their TCR beta sequenced. Through negative isolation, CD4+ and CD8+ T cells were obtained, while TEMRA cells were enriched using FACS. Material: CD8+ T cells from PBMCs. This TCR was sampled from a human donor with multiple sclerosis. The rearrangement links TRBV12-3 or TRBV12-4 to TRBJ1-1, with TRBD1 as a possible D gene (5 bases). CDR3 residues: CASSPAGGSTEAFF. Here the CDR3 DNA reads TGTGCCAGCAGCCCGGCGGGGGGAAGCACTGAAGCTTTCTTT.